The 26 T cell receptor beta chains below all came from one sample that was sequenced in a study of PD-L1 blockade in urothelial cancer. Time point meaning: pretreatment peripheral blood. Produced via immunoSEQ multiplex PCR; TCRdb's table is partial and in-frame only. In the table there are around 66,000 clones, 80% to 90% of which are singletons. The specimen comprised PBMCs, sampled around atezolizumab (anti-PD-L1) treatment. All receptors derive from a man in his 70s with urothelial cancer.

This clone was detected once. The rearrangement links TRBV19 to TRBJ2-2; 14 bases align to TRBD2. V shed 5 bases, J shed 5 bases, and the junction held 4 bases outside the gene matches. The CDR3 has 16 residues. Per the germline V gene, CDR1 is LNHDA and CDR2 is SQIVND (reference sequence). CDR3 DNA sequence: TGTGCCAGTAGTTCCCGGACTAGCGGGAGGACCGGGGAGCTGTTTTTT. Translated: CASSSRTSGRTGELFF.

The count of this clone is one. The rearrangement joins TRBV19 to TRBJ2-1; 9 bases are a match to TRBD2. This CDR3 is built from 15 residues. Germline-derived CDR1 and CDR2 are LNHDA and SQIVND (reference sequence). Losses at the gene ends were 5 bases for V and 8 bases for J; bases not matched to a gene: 10. The CDR3 DNA is TGTGCCAGTAGTTTTGCTAGCGGGATCTGGGATGAGCAGTTCTTC. Translation: CASSFASGIWDEQFF.

The V call is TRBV7-9, the J call TRBJ2-4; 8 bases map to TRBD2. The CDR3 consists of 15 residues. In germline, CDR1 is SEHNR, CDR2 FQNEAQ (reference sequence). Trimming removed 4 bases from V and 8 bases from J; junction bases left unmatched: 10. In nucleotides, the CDR3 is TGTGCCAGCAGCTCTTTAGCGGGGCTGGGTGACATTCAGTACTTC. Translation: CASSSLAGLGDIQYF.

The CDR3 region has the DNA TGTGCCAGCAGCCCAATCTCACTGGGGGCAGCCGCTCAGCCCCAGCATTTT. It codes for CASSPISLGAAAQPQHF. This rearrangement joins TRBV7-6 to TRBJ1-5; tentatively, D is TRBD1 (6 bases). The CDR3 covers 17 residues. With 5 bases removed from V and 6 bases from J, the gap between germline ends came to 23 bases. Germline V gives CDR1 SGHVS, CDR2 FNYEAQ.

The genes are TRBV19 and TRBJ2-1, with D possibly TRBD1 on 5 matching bases. This CDR3 contains 14 residues. V shed 5 bases and J shed 5 bases, with 13 bases lying between them. Germline V gene lookup returns CDR1 LNHDA and CDR2 SQIVND (reference sequence). CDR3 DNA sequence: TGTGCCAGTAGTTCCCGGACATCAAACAATGAGCAGTTCTTC. This translates into CASSSRTSNNEQFF.

This clone has a handful of counts. The CDR3 loop reads CASRVGAGYEQYF. The CDR3 DNA is TGTGCCAGCAGGGTTGGGGCCGGCTACGAGCAGTACTTC. V gene TRBV6-1 combines with J gene TRBJ2-7, with D perhaps matching TRBD1 (5 bases). CDR3 length equals 13 residues. Looked up from germline, CDR1 is MNHNS and CDR2 is SASEGT. The germline V and J ends were trimmed by 6 bases and 3 bases, with 12 bases remaining between them.

Here the CDR3 DNA reads TGTGCCAGTAGCTCGGGGACAGGGCATACTGAAGCTTTCTTT. Its protein is CASSSGTGHTEAFF. The V call is TRBV19, the J call TRBJ1-1; TRBD1 matches 9 bases. The CDR3 is 14 residues long. Trimming took 6 bases from V and 5 from J; bases not matched to a gene: 7. Germline CDR1 and CDR2: LNHDA and SQIVND (reference sequence).

The CDR3 bases are TGTGCCAGCAGCACCGACGCGGGATATAATGAGCAGTTCTTC. Its translation is CASSTDAGYNEQFF. This chain links TRBV7-6 with TRBJ2-1; D possibly corresponds to TRBD2 (6 bases). The germline gives CDR1 SGHVS, CDR2 FNYEAQ. V was cut by 5 bases and J by 7 bases, with 15 bases left in between. The CDR3 consists of 14 residues.

The J gene is TRBJ2-3, the V gene TRBV14; 13 nucleotides agree with TRBD2. V dropped 4 bases and J dropped 3; count of bases not matched to a gene: 1. The CDR3 has 15 amino acids. Germline V lookup: CDR1 SGHDN, CDR2 FVKESK. The CDR3 loop reads CASSRLAGGTDTQYF. DNA for the CDR3: TGTGCCAGCAGCCGACTAGCGGGAGGAACAGATACGCAGTATTTT.

The chain couples TRBV15 to TRBJ1-2; D is unresolved. There are 16 residues in the CDR3. The germline gives CDR1 LNHNV, CDR2 YYDKDF (reference sequence). Trimming took off 0 bases at V and 4 bases at J, with 15 bases between the two ends. The CDR3 here is CATSRDLAARGYGYTF. CDR3 nucleotides: TGTGCCACCAGCAGAGATCTTGCGGCCCGGGGCTATGGCTACACCTTC.

The chain links TRBV2 to TRBJ2-5; perhaps TRBD2 as D (5 bases). Trimming removed 8 bases from V and 3 bases from J, with 7 bases in between. The CDR3 covers 11 residues. CDR1 is SNHLY and CDR2 is FYNNEI in the germline V gene. CDR3 nucleotides: TGTGCCAGCGGACTCAAAGAGACCCAGTACTTC. Translated, it gives CASGLKETQYF.

The rearrangement links TRBV9 to TRBJ2-5; 11 positions agree with TRBD2. V was clipped by 9 bases and J by 3 bases; unmatched bases: 10. The CDR3 spans 15 residues. Germline V lookup: CDR1 SGDLS, CDR2 YYNGEE. The CDR3 region is CATSIAGGLKETQYF. CDR3 nucleotides: TGTGCCACCTCAATAGCGGGAGGGCTGAAAGAGACCCAGTACTTC.

This chain uses TRBV2 with TRBJ2-1; 8 bases agree with TRBD2. The V segment lost 6 bases and the J segment 4 bases; nucleotides outside the gene matches: 8. The CDR3 is made up of 15 amino acids. Germline V gene data show CDR1 as SNHLY and CDR2 as FYNNEI. The DNA for the CDR3 is TGTGCCAGCAGGAGGGGAGCGGGAGAATACAATGAGCAGTTCTTC. Protein: CASRRGAGEYNEQFF.

The rearrangement joins TRBV2 to TRBJ1-5, with 7 bases identical to TRBD1. The V and J ends lost 1 base and 9 bases, in that order; junction bases with no gene match: 12. The CDR3 loop spans 16 amino acids. CDR1 and CDR2 from the germline V gene are SNHLY and FYNNEI. The CDR3 loop reads CASSEEGAPAFRPQHF. The CDR3 DNA follows: TGTGCCAGCAGTGAAGAGGGGGCGCCAGCCTTTCGGCCCCAGCATTTT. The full variable domain, in which reference TRBV2 and TRBJ1-5 provide the parts outside the CDR3, is EPEVTQTPSHQVTQMGQEVILRCVPISNHLYFYWYRQILGQKVEFLVSFYNNEISEKSEIFDDQFSVERPDGSNFTLKIRSTKLEDSAMYFCASSEEGAPAFRPQHFGDGTRLSIL.

In this sample, this clone turned up a few times. The chain has TRBV18 and TRBJ1-2; possible D gene TRBD1, 5 bases. The CDR3 consists of 14 residues. Trimming shortened V by 5 bases and J by 6 bases, and 16 bases separated the two germline ends. Germline CDR1 is KGHSH and CDR2 is LQKENI. Here the CDR3 reads CASSSNQGRDGYTF. The CDR3 coding sequence is TGTGCCAGCTCATCGAACCAGGGCCGGGATGGCTACACCTTC.

The chain uses TRBV5-5 and TRBJ2-7, with 9 nucleotides matching TRBD2. The CDR3 loop spans 15 amino acids. CDR1 SGHKS and CDR2 YYEKEE come from the germline V gene (reference sequence). V lost 0 bases and J lost 5; bases outside the gene matches: 6. The CDR3 DNA sequence: TGTGCCAGCAGCTTGGATCTAGCGGGATTAAACGAGCAGTACTTC. It specifies CASSLDLAGLNEQYF.

The chain combines TRBV2 with TRBJ2-3; 9 bases match TRBD2. The V and J ends lost 2 bases and 3 bases, in that order; junction bases with no gene match: 3. In germline, CDR1 is SNHLY, CDR2 FYNNEI. The length of the CDR3 is 15 residues. The CDR3: CASSENSGRTDTQYF. The CDR3 region has the DNA TGTGCCAGCAGTGAAAACAGCGGGAGGACAGATACGCAGTATTTT. Together with reference TRBV2 and TRBJ2-3, the CDR3 gives the full variable domain: EPEVTQTPSHQVTQMGQEVILRCVPISNHLYFYWYRQILGQKVEFLVSFYNNEISEKSEIFDDQFSVERPDGSNFTLKIRSTKLEDSAMYFCASSENSGRTDTQYFGPGTRLTVL.

This chain connects TRBV4-3 to TRBJ2-7; 7 bases map to TRBD2. The CDR3 contains 14 residues. CDR1 and CDR2 (germline): LGHNA, YSLEER. V trimming: 0 bases; J trimming: 6 bases; junction bases outside the gene matches: 5. The CDR3 sequence is CASSQDRASGEQYF. The CDR3, as DNA: TGCGCCAGCAGCCAAGATCGGGCTAGCGGCGAGCAGTACTTC.

This chain joins TRBV6-4 and TRBJ2-1; 10 nucleotides line up with TRBD2. CDR1 and CDR2 from the germline V gene are MRHNA and SNTAGT. There are 15 residues in the CDR3. The trim removed 2 bases at V and 8 bases at J, leaving 6 bases unmatched. The CDR3 sequence: CASSDEAGGGDEQFF. The CDR3 bases are TGTGCCAGCAGTGACGAAGCGGGAGGGGGCGATGAGCAGTTCTTC.

V usage is TRBV19 and J usage is TRBJ1-4, with D uncertain. CDR3 length equals 15 residues. The V gene's germline CDR1 is LNHDA and CDR2 SQIVND (reference sequence). Trimming shortened V by 6 bases and J by 5 bases, and 16 bases separated the two germline ends. The CDR3 nucleotides are TGTGCCAGTAGACTAGACAATTCCCCAAATGAAAAACTGTTTTTT. It encodes CASRLDNSPNEKLFF.

This sequence joins TRBV20-1 and TRBJ1-1; D might be TRBD1 (5 bases). Germline V gene lookup returns CDR1 DFQATT and CDR2 SNEGSKA (reference sequence). The CDR3 loop spans 11 amino acids. V was shortened by 5 bases and J by 8 bases, with 12 bases between the two germline ends. CDR3 sequence reads: CSASGRREAFF. Written as DNA, the CDR3 is TGCAGTGCTTCAGGGAGGCGGGAAGCTTTCTTT.

J is TRBJ2-6 and V is TRBV5-6, with unresolved D. The V end lost 2 bases, the J end lost 0 bases, and 9 bases lay between the germline ends. CDR1 is SGHDT and CDR2 is YYEEEE in the germline V gene. CDR3 length: 16 amino acids. The CDR3 loop reads CASSLRSGSGANVLTF. CDR3 in DNA: TGTGCCAGCAGCTTACGTTCAGGCTCTGGGGCCAACGTCCTGACTTTC.

The chain has TRBV9 and TRBJ1-3, with 9 bases aligning to TRBD1. V lost 5 bases and J lost 2; bases outside the gene matches: 5. CDR1 SGDLS and CDR2 YYNGEE come from the germline V gene. The CDR3 loop spans 15 amino acids. CDR3 residues: CASSSTGGPGNTIYF. The CDR3 DNA reads TGTGCCAGCAGTTCCACAGGGGGCCCTGGAAACACCATATATTTT.

This clone is classed as medium-sized (0.01 to 0.1%). This rearrangement joins TRBV7-2 to TRBJ1-5; perhaps TRBD1 as D (6 bases). V dropped 0 bases and J dropped 5 bases, with 11 bases sitting between them. Germline CDR1 reads SGHTA; CDR2 reads FQGNSA. The CDR3 loop spans 15 amino acids. The CDR3 protein is CASSLASRTDQPQHF. The CDR3 DNA is TGTGCCAGCAGCTTAGCGAGTAGGACAGATCAGCCCCAGCATTTT.

The gene calls are TRBV9 and TRBJ2-5; D is possibly TRBD2 (6 bases). The CDR3 loop spans 16 amino acids. Trimming cost V 0 bases and J 4 bases, with 16 bases left between them. Germline CDR1 SGDLS, CDR2 YYNGEE. The CDR3 region is CASSVATSLGGETQYF. CDR3 bases: TGTGCCAGCAGCGTAGCCACTAGCTTGGGGGGAGAGACCCAGTACTTC. The variable domain in full, completed from reference TRBV9 and TRBJ2-5, reads DSGVTQTPKHLITATGQRVTLRCSPRSGDLSVYWYQQSLDQGLQFLIQYYNGEERAKGNILERFSAQQFPDLHSELNLSSLELGDSALYFCASSVATSLGGETQYFGPGTRLLVL.

This clone is a singleton in its sample. The rearrangement joins TRBV29-1 to TRBJ2-5; 9 bases align to TRBD2. V shed 7 bases and J 7 bases; nucleotides not matched to a gene: 7. Germline CDR1 SQVTM, CDR2 ANQGSEA. There are 12 residues in the CDR3. The chain's CDR3 is CSAPTSGGTQYF. The CDR3 region has the DNA TGCAGCGCGCCGACTAGCGGTGGGACCCAGTACTTC. Full variable domain (remainder filled in from reference TRBV29-1 and TRBJ2-5): SAVISQKPSRDICQRGTSLTIQCQVDSQVTMMFWYRQQPGQSLTLIATANQGSEATYESGFVIDKFPISRPNLTFSTLTVSNMSPEDSSIYLCSAPTSGGTQYFGPGTRLLVL.